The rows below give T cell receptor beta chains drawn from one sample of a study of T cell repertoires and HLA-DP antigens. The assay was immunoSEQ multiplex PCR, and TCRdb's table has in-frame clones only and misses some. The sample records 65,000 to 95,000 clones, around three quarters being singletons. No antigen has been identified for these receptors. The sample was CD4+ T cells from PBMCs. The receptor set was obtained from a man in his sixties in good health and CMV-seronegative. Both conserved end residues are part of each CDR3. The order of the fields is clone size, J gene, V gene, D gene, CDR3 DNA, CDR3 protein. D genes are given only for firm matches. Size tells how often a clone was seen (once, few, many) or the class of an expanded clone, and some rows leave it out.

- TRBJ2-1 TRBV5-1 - TGCGCCAGCAGCGTACAGAACATCTACAATGAGCAGTTCTTC CASSVQNIYNEQFF
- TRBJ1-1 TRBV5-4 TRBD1 TGTGCCAGCAGCTTAATTCAGGGGGGGACTGAAGCTTTCTTT CASSLIQGGTEAFF
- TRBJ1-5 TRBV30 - TGTGCCTGGAGCCGAGGGGGAATTGATCAGCCCCAGCATTTT CAWSRGGIDQPQHF
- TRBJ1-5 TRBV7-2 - TGTGCCAGCAGCTTAGGGGGACCGAGCAATCAGCCCCAGCATTTT CASSLGGPSNQPQHF
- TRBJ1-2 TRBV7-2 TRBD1 TGTGCCAGCAGCTTAACAGGGGGCCCAGGCTACACCTTC CASSLTGGPGYTF
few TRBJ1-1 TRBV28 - TGTGCCAGCAGTTTATTACGGGACACTGAAGCTTTCTTT CASSLLRDTEAFF
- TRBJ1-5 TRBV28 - TGTGCCAGCAGTTTAATGGGGGACGTATATCAGCCCCAGCATTTT CASSLMGDVYQPQHF
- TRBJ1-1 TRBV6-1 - TGTGCCAGCAGTGAAGCATGGCGGGGCGCAAGCACTGAAGCTTTCTTT CASSEAWRGASTEAFF
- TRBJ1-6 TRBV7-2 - TGTGCCAGCAGCTTAGAGTGGAAACCCCTCCACTTT CASSLEWKPLHF
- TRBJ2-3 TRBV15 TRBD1 TGTGCCACCAGCAGGCGCACAGGGGGGTACACAGATACGCAGTATTTT CATSRRTGGYTDTQYF
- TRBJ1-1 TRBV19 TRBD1 TGTGCCAGTGTGGAGGACAGGGGGCGAAGAAGGACTGAAGCTTTCTTT CASVEDRGRRRTEAFF
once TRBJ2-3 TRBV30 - TGTGCCAGTAGGAGGGCGTCCGGGTCAGATACGCAGTATTTT CASRRASGSDTQYF
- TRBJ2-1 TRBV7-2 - TGTGCCAGCAGCCTGAGGACTGGACGAGCCTCCTACAATGAGCAGTTCTTC CASSLRTGRASYNEQFF
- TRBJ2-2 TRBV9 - TGTGCCAGCAGCGTAGACAGGGCAACCGGGGAGCTGTTTTTT CASSVDRATGELFF
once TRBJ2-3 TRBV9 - TGTGCCAGCAGCCCCCGATCTGGGGGCACAGATACGCAGTATTTT CASSPRSGGTDTQYF
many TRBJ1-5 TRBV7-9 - TGTGCCAGCAGCCCGAGGGGGAATAGCAATCAGCCCCAGCATTTT CASSPRGNSNQPQHF
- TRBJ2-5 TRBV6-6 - TGTGCCAGCAGTCGCGGAAGTGGGGGGCGAGGAGAGACCCAGTACTTC CASSRGSGGRGETQYF
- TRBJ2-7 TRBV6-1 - TGTGCCAGCAGTGAAGCCTGGCCCTACGAGCAGTACTTC CASSEAWPYEQYF
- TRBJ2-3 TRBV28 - TGTGCCAGCAGTTTATCGGGGGATACGCAGTATTTT CASSLSGDTQYF
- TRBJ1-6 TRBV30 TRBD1 TGTGCCTGGAGCCCAGCCGGGACAGGGGGCCGACCCCTCCACTTT CAWSPAGTGGRPLHF
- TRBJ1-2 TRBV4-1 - TGCGCCAGCAGCCAGGACGTCCCAGGGAGTTTGGGCAACTATGGCTACACCTTC CASSQDVPGSLGNYGYTF
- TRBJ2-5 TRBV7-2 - TGTGCCAGCAGCCTCATCTCGACAGCCCAAGAGACCCAGTACTTC CASSLISTAQETQYF
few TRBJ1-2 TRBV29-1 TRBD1 TGCAGCGTTGAAAATTTAGAGGGGGCGCCTAGTGGCTACACCTTC CSVENLEGAPSGYTF
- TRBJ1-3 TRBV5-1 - TGCGCCAGCAGCTCGGGAGCAGACCACTCTGGAAACACCATATATTTT CASSSGADHSGNTIYF
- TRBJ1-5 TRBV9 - TGTGCCAGCAGCTCAACCGGGGCCCCCAATCAGCCCCAGCATTTT CASSSTGAPNQPQHF
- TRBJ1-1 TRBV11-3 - TGTGCCAGCAGCCCATTAGGATTGAGCACCGAGCTGAACACTGAAGCTTTCTTT CASSPLGLSTELNTEAFF
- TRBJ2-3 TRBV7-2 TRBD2 TGTGCCAGCAGGCCTACTTTAAGACTAGCGGTTACAGATACGCAGTATTTT CASRPTLRLAVTDTQYF
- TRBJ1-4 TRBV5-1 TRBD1 TGCGCCAGCAGCGCTACCGGGACAGGGCTAGAAAAACTGTTTTTT CASSATGTGLEKLFF
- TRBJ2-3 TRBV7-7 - TGTGCCAGCAGCTTAGGGCAGAACACAGATACGCAGTATTTT CASSLGQNTDTQYF